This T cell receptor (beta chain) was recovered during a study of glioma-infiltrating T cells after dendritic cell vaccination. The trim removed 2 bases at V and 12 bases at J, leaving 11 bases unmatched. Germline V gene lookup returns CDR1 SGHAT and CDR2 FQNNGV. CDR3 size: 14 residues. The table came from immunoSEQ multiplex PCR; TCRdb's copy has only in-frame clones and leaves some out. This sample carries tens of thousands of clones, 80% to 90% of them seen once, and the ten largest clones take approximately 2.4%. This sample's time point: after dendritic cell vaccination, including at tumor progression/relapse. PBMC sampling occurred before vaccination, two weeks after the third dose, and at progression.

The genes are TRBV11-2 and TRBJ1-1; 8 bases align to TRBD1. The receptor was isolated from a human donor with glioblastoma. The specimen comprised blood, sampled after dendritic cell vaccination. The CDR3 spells CASSLSRGRSPSFF. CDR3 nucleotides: TGTGCCAGCAGCTTATCCAGGGGGCGATCACCGTCTTTCTTT. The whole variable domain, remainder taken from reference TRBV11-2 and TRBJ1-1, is EAGVAQSPRYKIIEKRQSVAFWCNPISGHATLYWYQQILGQGPKLLIQFQNNGVVDDSQLPKDRFSAERLKGVDSTLKIQPAKLEDSAVYLCASSLSRGRSPSFFGQGTRLTVV.